The TCR beta chain described here comes from a study of blood T cell repertoires in COVID-19. CDR3 length: 12 amino acids. V lost 2 bases to trimming and J lost 4 bases, with 6 bases between them. Germline assignment: CDR1 SQVTM and CDR2 ANQGSEA. Data came from immunoSEQ multiplex PCR; TCRdb stores just in-frame clones and leaves some out. The table has 200,000 to 250,000 clones, more than 75% seen once. The chain couples TRBV29-1 to TRBJ1-5, with D tentatively TRBD1 (6 bases). Specimen: peripheral blood. This TCR came from a woman in her seventies with COVID-19, enrolled during active disease. The CDR3 reads CSVETGNQPQHF. CDR3 sequence (DNA): TGCAGCGTTGAAACAGGGAATCAGCCCCAGCATTTT.